This T cell receptor (beta chain) stems from a study of blood T cell repertoires in COVID-19. Study details: The origin of the acute and convalescent COVID-19 samples was the United States, Italy and Spain. The analysed material was cDNA or gDNA that came from T cells, B-cell-depleted T cells, or PBMCs.

Per the original methods: Quantification of nucleated cells was approximated via reference gene primer amplification. The protocol was immunoSEQ multiplex PCR, while the TCRdb copy is restricted to in-frame clones and leaves out a portion. From that table come the V and J calls and clone size; the DNA was used to work out D and trimming. The sample consists of 100,000 or so clones, about four fifths of them appearing once. In germline, CDR1 is MGHRA, CDR2 YSYEKL. V dropped 1 base and J dropped 8 bases, with 23 bases sitting between them. The CDR3 loop spans 17 amino acids. Sequencing used peripheral blood. The TCR originated in a human donor in a cohort sampled during active COVID-19. This chain joins TRBV4-1 and TRBJ1-2; TRBD1 might be the D (6 bases). CDR3 bases: TGCGCCAGCAGCCAAGTCGGGGCGGCAGGGGAATATCAAGGCTACACCTTC. It codes for CASSQVGAAGEYQGYTF.